The 9 T cell receptor beta chains reported below all come from one sample, sequenced in a study of CD8+ T cells in alopecia areata (dated by TCRdb to the late 2010s). The method was the immunoSEQ multiplex PCR assay. To provide template for TCR sequencing, every sample had RNA extracted and reverse transcribed into cDNA. TCRdb retrieved this table from immuneACCESS and kept in-frame rearrangements only. Not all clones are present; in checked studies, unresolved V genes account for under half, and no reason is known for the remainder. The sample contains over 100,000 clones, 49% of them found a single time. Of the sample, around a sixth is held by the ten largest clones. In the paper's terms, the time point label means: baseline before oral tofacitinib. Sequenced here: CD8+ T cells sorted from blood, sampled at week 0. Receptors were obtained from a human donor with alopecia areata.

The rearrangement uses TRBV4-1 and TRBJ1-5, with D possibly TRBD1 on 6 matching bases. Germline V lookup: CDR1 MGHRA, CDR2 YSYEKL. V shed 3 bases and J shed 2 bases, with 8 bases lying between them. The CDR3 is made up of 14 amino acids. CDR3 region: CASSHTGRNQPQHF. In DNA, the CDR3 is TGCGCCAGCAGCCATACAGGGCGCAATCAGCCCCAGCATTTT.

V is TRBV16 and J is TRBJ2-7, with 8 positions matching TRBD1. CDR3 length: 14 amino acids. V gave up 7 bases and J gave up 5 bases; unmatched junction bases: 10. Germline V gene data show CDR1 as KGHSY and CDR2 as FQNENV. The CDR3 loop reads CASNHPAGGDEQYF. Written as DNA, the CDR3 is TGTGCCAGCAATCATCCCGCAGGGGGCGACGAGCAGTACTTC.

This clone occurred a few times. In DNA form, the CDR3 reads TGTGCCTGCACCTGGGACCCTGGCACTGAAGCTTTCTTT. Translating it yields CACTWDPGTEAFF. The chain uses TRBV30 and TRBJ1-1; perhaps TRBD1 as D (5 bases). Germline CDR1 is GTSNPN and CDR2 is SVGIG (reference sequence). V lost 6 bases and J 4 bases, leaving 15 bases between the germline ends. CDR3 length equals 13 residues.

The chain links TRBV13 to TRBJ1-2, with D hard to call. CDR1 and CDR2 (germline): PRHDT, FYEKMQ (reference sequence). V gave up 7 bases and J gave up 1 base, with 13 bases separating them. This CDR3 spans 14 amino acids. The CDR3 bases are TGTGCCAGCACCAACTCGCAATTTAACTATGGCTACACCTTC. This sequence encodes CASTNSQFNYGYTF.

There are a few counts of this clone. The rearrangement joins TRBV7-9 to TRBJ1-2; 9 nucleotides align to TRBD1. Unmatched junction bases numbered 3, after V lost 0 bases and J lost 7 bases. The CDR3 extends over 14 amino acids. Germline V gene sequence: CDR1 SEHNR, CDR2 FQNEAQ (reference sequence). CDR3 nucleotides: TGTGCCAGCAGCTTAGCACAGGGGGCAAGTGGCTACACCTTC. Protein product: CASSLAQGASGYTF.

For the CDR3, the DNA is TGTGCCAGCAGCGAGCCCGGGGAGACCCAGTACTTC. This codes for CASSEPGETQYF. The chain is built from TRBV13 and TRBJ2-5; D is unresolved. CDR1 and CDR2 from the germline V gene are PRHDT and FYEKMQ (reference sequence). CDR3 size: 12 residues. V gave up 5 bases and J gave up 5 bases, with 9 bases separating them.

The rearrangement links TRBV15 to TRBJ2-1; the D is unclear. CDR3 size: 14 residues. The V gene lost 0 bases and the J gene lost 12 bases, with 15 bases spanning the gap. CDR1 LNHNV and CDR2 YYDKDF come from the germline V gene (reference sequence). Written as DNA, the CDR3 is TGTGCCACCAGCAGAGATTCGAGTAGTTGGCCGCAGTTCTTC. Translating gives CATSRDSSSWPQFF.

The V gene is TRBV7-9, the J gene TRBJ1-2, with D unresolved. V was clipped by 1 base and J by 8 bases, with 11 bases between them. CDR3 length: 13 amino acids. CDR1 is SEHNR, CDR2 FQNEAQ, per germline (reference sequence). CDR3 residues: CASSLGRALGYTF. For the CDR3, the DNA is TGTGCCAGCAGCTTAGGGAGGGCGCTCGGCTACACCTTC.

V usage is TRBV27 and J usage is TRBJ2-7; no clear D gene. The CDR3 contains 15 residues. Trimming shortened V by 5 bases and J by 0 bases, and 14 bases separated the two germline ends. Germline CDR1 MNHEY, CDR2 SMNVEV (reference sequence). Here the CDR3 DNA reads TGTGCCAGCAGTCCAGCAGCCAGAGACTCCTACGAGCAGTACTTC. Translated, it gives CASSPAARDSYEQYF.